This entry lists 21 T cell receptor beta chains sequenced from one sample in a study of cytomegalovirus exposure and HLA in healthy donors (dated by TCRdb to about 2017). Library creation used the immunoSEQ multiplex PCR assay. A mixture of 60 forward primers for TCR Vbeta segments and 13 reverse primers for TCR Jbeta segments was used in the multiplex PCR. As stored in TCRdb, this immuneACCESS dataset retains in-frame rearrangements with V and J assigned. A fraction of the clones does not appear; measured against another copy, unresolved V genes explain less than half of the discrepancy, and the remainder lacks a known reason. The sample profile shows 150,000 to 200,000 clones; more than 75% of them were found once. The ten largest clones represent roughly 1.7% of the sample. Sample: PBMCs. Every receptor here comes from a woman in her late teens or twenties in good health and CMV-seronegative.

A remark on this clone: At one end, the junction sequence differs from germline, possibly due to a read error. Other DNA sequences in the same sample also yield this CDR3. V usage is TRBV27 and J usage is TRBJ1-1, with 8 bases matching TRBD1. This CDR3 region has 17 residues. Germline assignment: CDR1 MNHEY and CDR2 SMNVEV (reference sequence). CDR3 sequence: CASSLFGGDRSHTEAFF. CDR3 bases: TGTGCTAGCAGTTTATTCGGAGGGGACAGGAGTCACACTGAAGCTTTCTTT.

V and J are TRBV7-8 and TRBJ2-1; 10 nucleotides match TRBD1. J was trimmed by 4 bases and V by 4 bases; bases with no gene match: 4. CDR1 and CDR2 (germline): SGHVS, FQNEAQ. The CDR3 length is 15 residues. The DNA for the CDR3 is TGTGCCAGCAGCTCACGGGACAGGGGATACAATGAGCAGTTCTTC. Amino acids: CASSSRDRGYNEQFF.

This clone was observed a single time. This chain joins TRBV25-1 and TRBJ1-1; maybe TRBD1 (6 bases). V was trimmed by 6 bases and J by 8 bases, leaving 10 bases between them. The length of the CDR3 is 11 residues. The germline gives CDR1 MGHDK, CDR2 SYGVNS. This CDR3 reads CASRGAGEAFF. CDR3 sequence (DNA): TGTGCCAGCAGGGGGGCTGGGGAAGCTTTCTTT.

The gene calls are TRBV30 and TRBJ2-5; 8 bases agree with TRBD2. This CDR3 spans 13 amino acids. CDR1 GTSNPN and CDR2 SVGIG come from the germline V gene (reference sequence). V dropped 4 bases and J dropped 5; count of bases not matched to a gene: 6. CDR3 sequence (DNA): TGTGCCTGGAACGAGGGACTAGTTGAGACCCAGTACTTC. It translates to CAWNEGLVETQYF.

The chain carries TRBV5-1 and TRBJ1-2, with 7 bases identical to TRBD1. Germline values: CDR1 SGHRS, CDR2 YFSETQ. Trimming at V came to 0 bases and at J to 7 bases, leaving 9 bases not matched to a gene. The CDR3 consists of 15 residues. The CDR3 DNA follows: TGCGCCAGCAGCTTGGAACAGGGGCTAACAGGTGGCTACACCTTC. Amino acids: CASSLEQGLTGGYTF.

The chain is built from TRBV12-2 and TRBJ2-1; TRBD1 reflects the table's D call only, with no check against the DNA. TRBV12-2 has pseudogene status. The length of the CDR3 is 17 residues. The CDR3 sequence: CASRLARTGAVGIEQFF. As DNA, the CDR3 is TGTGCAAGTCGCTTAGCCAGGACAGGGGCGGTTGGCATTGAGCAGTTCTTC.

The chain links TRBV5-5 to TRBJ2-7, with a possible D match to TRBD2 (6 bases). V dropped 3 bases and J dropped 2 bases, with 18 bases sitting between them. CDR1 and CDR2 (germline): SGHKS, YYEKEE (reference sequence). The CDR3 covers 16 residues. The CDR3 DNA is TGTGCCAGCAGCTCTCCTTTTGGGACGGGAGCCTACGAGCAGTACTTC. Translated, it gives CASSSPFGTGAYEQYF.

This clone has a single count. The rearrangement links TRBV5-1 to TRBJ1-1; TRBD1 matches at 7 bases. V trimming: 4 bases; J trimming: 7 bases; junction bases outside the gene matches: 10. Germline CDR1 reads SGHRS; CDR2 reads YFSETQ. This CDR3 is built from 14 residues. CDR3 region: CASSQTQGPSEAFF. CDR3 DNA sequence: TGCGCCAGCAGCCAAACACAGGGGCCAAGTGAAGCTTTCTTT. The complete variable domain, with remaining parts taken from reference TRBV5-1 and TRBJ1-1, reads KAGVTQTPRYLIKTRGQQVTLSCSPISGHRSVSWYQQTPGQGLQFLFEYFSETQRNKGNFPGRFSGRQFSNSRSEMNVSTLELGDSALYLCASSQTQGPSEAFFGQGTRLTVV.

This clone showed up just once. The V gene is TRBV6-1, the J gene TRBJ2-2; D is possibly TRBD2 (5 bases). Germline V lookup: CDR1 MNHNS, CDR2 SASEGT. V was clipped by 0 bases and J by 6 bases, with 8 bases between them. The CDR3 sequence is 14 residues long. CDR3 in DNA: TGTGCCAGCAGTGAAGCGGGAGTCCCCGGGGAGCTGTTTTTT. Translating gives CASSEAGVPGELFF.

This chain connects TRBV28 to TRBJ1-4; 10 positions match TRBD1. The CDR3 consists of 18 residues. V lost 7 bases, J lost 11 bases, and 22 bases stayed unmatched. Germline CDR1 MDHEN, CDR2 SYDVKM. CDR3 amino acids: CASMTGGSGGTIMRKLFF. CDR3 nucleotide sequence: TGTGCCAGCATGACAGGGGGCTCCGGTGGGACCATAATGAGGAAACTGTTTTTT.

This clone showed up just once. The CDR3 sequence is CSVGGTGSDTQYF. CDR3 sequence (DNA): TGCAGCGTTGGGGGGACAGGATCAGATACGCAGTATTTT. The chain uses TRBV29-1 and TRBJ2-3; 8 bases are shared with TRBD1. The CDR3 totals 13 residues. Germline loops: CDR1 SQVTM, CDR2 ANQGSEA. Trimming cost V 4 bases and J 4 bases; bases outside gene matches: 4.

The chain is built from TRBV5-1 and TRBJ1-2; 9 bases fit TRBD1. CDR3 length: 16 residues. J gave up 5 bases and V 0 bases, and 8 bases lay outside the gene matches. CDR1 is SGHRS and CDR2 is YFSETQ in the germline V gene. DNA for the CDR3: TGCGCCAGCAGCTTGGCCCTTGCGGACAGGGGATATGGCTACACCTTC. This sequence encodes CASSLALADRGYGYTF. Based on the CDR3 plus reference TRBV5-1 and TRBJ1-2, the full variable domain is KAGVTQTPRYLIKTRGQQVTLSCSPISGHRSVSWYQQTPGQGLQFLFEYFSETQRNKGNFPGRFSGRQFSNSRSEMNVSTLELGDSALYLCASSLALADRGYGYTFGSGTRLTVV.

This clone was counted between two and nine times. The CDR3 DNA reads TGTGCCAGCAGCCCCAGACAGAGCTCTGGGGCCAACGTCCTGACTTTC. Protein: CASSPRQSSGANVLTF. The chain has TRBV7-6 and TRBJ2-6; possible D gene TRBD1, 5 bases. This CDR3 comprises 16 residues. V was shortened by 5 bases and J by 0 bases, with 11 bases between the two germline ends. Germline CDR1 reads SGHVS; CDR2 reads FNYEAQ.

The rearrangement uses TRBV7-3 and TRBJ2-3; no clear D. The CDR3 contains 13 residues. Germline lookup yields CDR1 SGHTA and CDR2 FQGTGA. Trimming removed 5 bases from V and 4 bases from J, with 10 bases in between. The CDR3 bases are TGTGCCAGCAGCCCGACGGGTCCAGATACGCAGTATTTT. Translated, it gives CASSPTGPDTQYF.

This CDR3 reads CASSLERGNQPQHF. The CDR3 region has the DNA TGTGCCAGCAGCTTAGAGCGGGGTAACCAGCCCCAGCATTTT. V usage is TRBV7-2 and J usage is TRBJ1-5; the D is unclear. With 1 base removed from V and 7 bases from J, the gap between germline ends came to 11 bases. This CDR3 has 14 residues. CDR1 is SGHTA and CDR2 is FQGNSA in the germline V gene.

This chain connects TRBV6-6 to TRBJ2-7, with D tentatively TRBD1 (5 bases). Looked up from germline, CDR1 is MNHNY and CDR2 is SVGAGI (reference sequence). This CDR3 region has 14 residues. Trimming shortened V by 4 bases and J by 1 base, and 11 bases separated the two germline ends. In nucleotides, the CDR3 is TGTGCCAGCAGTTTTATGCAGGGATCCTACGAGCAGTACTTC. It translates to CASSFMQGSYEQYF.

The V gene is TRBV5-4, the J gene TRBJ2-1; 7 positions match TRBD1. The ends lost 1 base at V and 6 bases at J; junction bases unmatched: 10. CDR1 is SGHNT, CDR2 YYREEE, per germline (reference sequence). This CDR3 spans 16 amino acids. In DNA form, the CDR3 reads TGTGCCAGCAGCTTGCCCCCTCGGGACAGTACCAATGAGCAGTTCTTC. This translates into CASSLPPRDSTNEQFF.

V is TRBV7-9 and J is TRBJ2-1; D unresolved. The CDR3 is 15 amino acids. V lost 1 base and J 0 bases, leaving 7 bases between the germline ends. CDR1 and CDR2 (germline): SEHNR, FQNEAQ (reference sequence). As DNA, the CDR3 is TGTGCCAGCAGCTTAGGGGCCGGCTCCTACAATGAGCAGTTCTTC. Translation: CASSLGAGSYNEQFF.

The V and J genes are TRBV10-3 and TRBJ2-5, with 8 bases lining up with TRBD2. This CDR3 comprises 12 residues. Trimming removed 5 bases from V and 4 bases from J; junction bases left unmatched: 0. Germline-derived CDR1 and CDR2 are ENHRY and SYGVKD. This CDR3 reads CAISLAGETQYF. CDR3 nucleotides: TGTGCCATCAGTCTAGCGGGAGAGACCCAGTACTTC.

The chain is built from TRBV9 and TRBJ2-1; 8 bases line up with TRBD2. V trimming: 0 bases; J trimming: 0 bases; junction bases outside the gene matches: 5. CDR1 is SGDLS and CDR2 is YYNGEE in the germline V gene. The CDR3 has 17 residues. The CDR3 DNA follows: TGTGCCAGCAGCGTAGATGGGAGCGGGAGCTCCTACAATGAGCAGTTCTTC. Its protein is CASSVDGSGSSYNEQFF.

This clone was seen only once. The chain uses TRBV6-5 and TRBJ1-1; the match to TRBD1 covers 7 bases. Germline loops: CDR1 MNHEY, CDR2 SVGAGI. J was trimmed by 1 base and V by 6 bases; bases with no gene match: 8. The CDR3 is 15 amino acids. This CDR3 reads CASSHSGTENTEAFF. The CDR3 DNA reads TGTGCCAGCAGCCACTCGGGGACAGAGAACACTGAAGCTTTCTTT.